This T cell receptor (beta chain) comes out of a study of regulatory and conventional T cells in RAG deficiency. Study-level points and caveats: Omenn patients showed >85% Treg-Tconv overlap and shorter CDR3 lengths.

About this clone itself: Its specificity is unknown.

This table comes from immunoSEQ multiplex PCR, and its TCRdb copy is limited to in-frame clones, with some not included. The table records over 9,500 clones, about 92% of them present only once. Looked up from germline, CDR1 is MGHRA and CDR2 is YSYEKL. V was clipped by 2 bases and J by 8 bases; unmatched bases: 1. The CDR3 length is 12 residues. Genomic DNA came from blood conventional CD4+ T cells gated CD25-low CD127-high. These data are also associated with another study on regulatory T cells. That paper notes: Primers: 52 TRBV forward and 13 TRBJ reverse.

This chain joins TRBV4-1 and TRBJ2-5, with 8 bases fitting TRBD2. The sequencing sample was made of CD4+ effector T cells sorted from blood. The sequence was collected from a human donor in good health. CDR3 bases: TGCGCCAGCAGCCAAACTAGCGGAACCCAGTACTTC. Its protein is CASSQTSGTQYF.